The entry that follows covers one TCR beta chain sequence. Its antigen is not identified. The sample comes from a study of PD-1 blockade in classical Hodgkin lymphoma. Study-wide results and limits: Nivolumab initiation under 1 year post-ASCT meant exclusion.

Measured with immunoSEQ multiplex PCR; TCRdb has only the in-frame clones, and not every one. The data show 45,000 to 60,000 clones, 81% seen once. Brentuximab vedotin exposure varied among the patients, all of whom had relapsed after autologous stem cell transplantation. The V end was cut by 0 bases, the J end by 5 bases, with 11 bases between. Germline CDR1 is LGHNA and CDR2 is YNFKEQ. The CDR3 consists of 15 residues. The source of this sequence is a human donor with classical Hodgkin lymphoma. The sample consisted of peripheral blood mononuclear cells (PBMCs), taken at baseline. The chain couples TRBV4-2 to TRBJ2-1; perhaps D is TRBD1 or TRBD2 (5 bases each). The CDR3 nucleotides read TGTGCCAGCAGCCAAGATGGGGGTTGGGACAATGAGCAGTTCTTC. Translating it yields CASSQDGGWDNEQFF.